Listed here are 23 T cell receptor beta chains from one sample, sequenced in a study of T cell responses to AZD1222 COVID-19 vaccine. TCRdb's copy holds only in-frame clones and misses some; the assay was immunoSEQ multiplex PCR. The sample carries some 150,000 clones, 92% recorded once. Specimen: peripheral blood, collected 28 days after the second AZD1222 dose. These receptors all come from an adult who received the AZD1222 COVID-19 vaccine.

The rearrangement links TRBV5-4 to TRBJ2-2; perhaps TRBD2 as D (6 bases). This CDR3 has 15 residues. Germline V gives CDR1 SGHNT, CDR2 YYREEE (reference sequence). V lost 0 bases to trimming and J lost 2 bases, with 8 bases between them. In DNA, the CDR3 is TGTGCCAGCAGCTTGGGCGGGGATAACACCGGGGAGCTGTTTTTT. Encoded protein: CASSLGGDNTGELFF. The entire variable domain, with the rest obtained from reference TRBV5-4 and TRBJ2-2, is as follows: ETGVTQSPTHLIKTRGQQVTLRCSSQSGHNTVSWYQQALGQGPQFIFQYYREEENGRGNFPPRFSGLQFPNYSSELNVNALELDDSALYLCASSLGGDNTGELFFGEGSRLTVL.

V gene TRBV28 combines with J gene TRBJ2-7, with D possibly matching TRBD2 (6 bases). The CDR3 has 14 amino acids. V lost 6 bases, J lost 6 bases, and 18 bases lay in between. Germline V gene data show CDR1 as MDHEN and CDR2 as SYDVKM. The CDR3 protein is CASSPPRHGSEQYF. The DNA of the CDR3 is TGTGCCAGCAGCCCACCACGCCACGGGAGCGAGCAGTACTTC.

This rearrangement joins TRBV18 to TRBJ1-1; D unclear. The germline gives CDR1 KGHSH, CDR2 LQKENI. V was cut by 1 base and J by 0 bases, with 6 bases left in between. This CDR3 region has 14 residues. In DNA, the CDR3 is TGTGCCAGCTCACCACAGGGATTGAACACTGAAGCTTTCTTT. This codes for CASSPQGLNTEAFF. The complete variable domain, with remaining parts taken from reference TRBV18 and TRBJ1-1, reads NAGVMQNPRHLVRRRGQEARLRCSPMKGHSHVYWYRQLPEEGLKFMVYLQKENIIDESGMPKERFSAEFPKEGPSILRIQQVVRGDSAAYFCASSPQGLNTEAFFGQGTRLTVV.

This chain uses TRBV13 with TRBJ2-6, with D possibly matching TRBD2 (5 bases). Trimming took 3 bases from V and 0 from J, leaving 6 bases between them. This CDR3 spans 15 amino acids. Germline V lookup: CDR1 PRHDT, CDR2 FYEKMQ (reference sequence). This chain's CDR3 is CASSFAGSGANVLTF. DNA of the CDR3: TGTGCCAGCAGCTTCGCGGGCTCTGGGGCCAACGTCCTGACTTTC.

In nucleotides, the CDR3 is TGTGCCAGCAGCTCCCGGGCCGTCGATGAGCAGTTCTTC. It specifies CASSSRAVDEQFF. This chain links TRBV7-6 with TRBJ2-1; D is ambiguous. CDR3 length: 13 amino acids. V was trimmed by 4 bases and J by 8 bases, leaving 12 bases between them. Germline CDR1 reads SGHVS; CDR2 reads FNYEAQ.

This CDR3 is CAWSGRTVEATNEKLFF. For the CDR3, the DNA is TGTGCCTGGAGTGGAAGGACAGTGGAAGCAACTAATGAAAAACTGTTTTTT. The V call is TRBV30, the J call TRBJ1-4, with D perhaps TRBD1 (6 bases). Germline lookup yields CDR1 GTSNPN and CDR2 SVGIG (reference sequence). The CDR3 covers 17 residues. The V gene lost 1 base and the J gene lost 0 bases, with 15 bases spanning the gap.

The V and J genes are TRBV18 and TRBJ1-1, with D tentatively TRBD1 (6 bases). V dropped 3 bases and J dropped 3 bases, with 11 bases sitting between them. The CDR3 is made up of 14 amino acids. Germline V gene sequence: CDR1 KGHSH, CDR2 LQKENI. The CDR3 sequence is CASSPDRSYTEAFF. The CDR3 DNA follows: TGTGCCAGCTCACCGGACAGATCGTACACTGAAGCTTTCTTT.

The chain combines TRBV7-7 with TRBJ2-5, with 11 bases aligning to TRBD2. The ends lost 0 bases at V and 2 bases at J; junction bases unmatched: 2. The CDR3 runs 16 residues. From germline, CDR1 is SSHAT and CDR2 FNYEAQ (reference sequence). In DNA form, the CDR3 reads TGTGCCAGCAGCTTAGCGGGGACTAGCGGACAAGAGACCCAGTACTTC. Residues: CASSLAGTSGQETQYF.

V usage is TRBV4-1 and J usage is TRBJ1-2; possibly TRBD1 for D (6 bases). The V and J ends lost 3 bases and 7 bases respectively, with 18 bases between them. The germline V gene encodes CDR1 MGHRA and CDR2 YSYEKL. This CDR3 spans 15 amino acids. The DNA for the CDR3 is TGCGCCAGCAGCCACGCACAGGGAATCAATGGTGGCTACACCTTC. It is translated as CASSHAQGINGGYTF.

For the CDR3, the DNA is TGTGCCATCAGTGGTAATAGCGGGAGGATCACCGGGGAGCTGTTTTTT. As protein: CAISGNSGRITGELFF. The chain recombines TRBV10-3 with TRBJ2-2; 10 bases map to TRBD2. J gave up 4 bases and V 4 bases, and 6 bases lay outside the gene matches. The V gene's germline CDR1 is ENHRY and CDR2 SYGVKD. This CDR3 has 16 residues.

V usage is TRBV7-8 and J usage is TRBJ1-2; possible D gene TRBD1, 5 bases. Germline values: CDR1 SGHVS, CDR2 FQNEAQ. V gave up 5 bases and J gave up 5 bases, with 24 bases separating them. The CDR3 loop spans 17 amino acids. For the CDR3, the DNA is TGTGCCAGCAGCCCCTCGTCTCCGTGGGGCCCTTTTTATGGCTACACCTTC. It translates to CASSPSSPWGPFYGYTF.

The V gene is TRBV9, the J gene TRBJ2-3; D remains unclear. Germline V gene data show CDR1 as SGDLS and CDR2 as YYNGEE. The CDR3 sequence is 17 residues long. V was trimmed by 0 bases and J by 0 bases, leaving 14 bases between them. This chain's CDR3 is CASSVAIGMSSTDTQYF. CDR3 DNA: TGTGCCAGCAGCGTAGCTATTGGAATGTCTAGCACAGATACGCAGTATTTT.

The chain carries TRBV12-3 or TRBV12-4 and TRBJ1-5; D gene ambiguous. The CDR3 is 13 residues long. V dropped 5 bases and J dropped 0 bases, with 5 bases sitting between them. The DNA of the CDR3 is TGTGCCAGCAGTGACTATAGCAATCAGCCCCAGCATTTT. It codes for CASSDYSNQPQHF.

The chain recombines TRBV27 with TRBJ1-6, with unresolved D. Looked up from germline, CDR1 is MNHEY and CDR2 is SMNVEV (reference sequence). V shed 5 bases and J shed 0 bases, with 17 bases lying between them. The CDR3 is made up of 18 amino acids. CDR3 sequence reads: CASSPTTYFSSYNSPLHF. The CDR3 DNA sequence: TGTGCCAGCAGTCCGACGACATACTTTAGCTCCTATAATTCACCCCTCCACTTT.

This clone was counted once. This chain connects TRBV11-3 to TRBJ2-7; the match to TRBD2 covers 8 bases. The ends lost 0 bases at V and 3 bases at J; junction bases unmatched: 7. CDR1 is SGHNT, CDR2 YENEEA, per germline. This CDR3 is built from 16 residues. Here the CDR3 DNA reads TGTGCCAGCAGCTTAGAGAGCGGGGGAGGCCTCTACGAGCAGTACTTC. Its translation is CASSLESGGGLYEQYF.

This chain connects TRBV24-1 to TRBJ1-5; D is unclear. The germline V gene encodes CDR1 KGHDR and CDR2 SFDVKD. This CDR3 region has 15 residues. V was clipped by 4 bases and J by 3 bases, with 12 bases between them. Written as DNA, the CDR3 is TGTGCCACCAGTGAGTCGAACAGCCTCAATCAGCCCCAGCATTTT. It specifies CATSESNSLNQPQHF.

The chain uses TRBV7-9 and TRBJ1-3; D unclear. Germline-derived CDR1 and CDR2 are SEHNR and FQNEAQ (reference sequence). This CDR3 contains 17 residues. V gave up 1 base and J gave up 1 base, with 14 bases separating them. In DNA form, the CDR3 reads TGTGCCAGCAGCTTAGGGGCAGGAGGTTGGTCTGGAAACACCATATATTTT. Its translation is CASSLGAGGWSGNTIYF.

CDR3 DNA sequence: TGTGCCAGCAGTGAATTGGGAAGGGGGCAAGTGGATACGCAGTATTTT. Its protein product is CASSELGRGQVDTQYF. This sequence joins TRBV25-1 and TRBJ2-3, with 7 bases that match TRBD1. Germline lookup yields CDR1 MGHDK and CDR2 SYGVNS. The length of the CDR3 is 16 residues. Trimming at V came to 1 base and at J to 6 bases, leaving 10 bases not matched to a gene.

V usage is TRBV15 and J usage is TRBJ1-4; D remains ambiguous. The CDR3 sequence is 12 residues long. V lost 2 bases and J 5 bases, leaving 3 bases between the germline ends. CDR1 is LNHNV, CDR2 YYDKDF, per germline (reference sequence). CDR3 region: CATSRPNEKLFF. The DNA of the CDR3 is TGTGCCACCAGCAGACCCAATGAAAAACTGTTTTTT.

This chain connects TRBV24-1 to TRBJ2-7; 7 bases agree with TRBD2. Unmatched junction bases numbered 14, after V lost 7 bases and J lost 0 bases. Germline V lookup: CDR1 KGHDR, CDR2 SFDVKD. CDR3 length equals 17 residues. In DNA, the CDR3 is TGTGCCACCAGGCGGCGTCTAGCGGAGCTAAGCTCCTACGAGCAGTACTTC. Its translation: CATRRRLAELSSYEQYF.

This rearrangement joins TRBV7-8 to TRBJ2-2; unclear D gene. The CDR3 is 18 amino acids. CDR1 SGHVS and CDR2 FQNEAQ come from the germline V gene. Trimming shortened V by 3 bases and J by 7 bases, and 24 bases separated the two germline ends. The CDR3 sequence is CASSFTTQGPPTHGELFF. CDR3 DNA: TGTGCCAGCAGCTTCACGACTCAAGGTCCCCCCACACACGGGGAGCTGTTTTTT. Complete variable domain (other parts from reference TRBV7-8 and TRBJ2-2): GAGVSQSPRYKVAKRGQDVALRCDPISGHVSLFWYQQALGQGPEFLTYFQNEAQLDKSGLPSDRFFAERPEGSVSTLKIQRTQQEDSAVYLCASSFTTQGPPTHGELFFGEGSRLTVL.

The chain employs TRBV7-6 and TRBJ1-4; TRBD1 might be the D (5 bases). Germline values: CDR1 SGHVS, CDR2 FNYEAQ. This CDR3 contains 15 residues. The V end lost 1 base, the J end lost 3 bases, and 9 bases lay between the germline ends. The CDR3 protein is CASSLVGGANEKLFF. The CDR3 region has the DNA TGTGCCAGCAGCTTAGTTGGGGGGGCTAATGAAAAACTGTTTTTT.

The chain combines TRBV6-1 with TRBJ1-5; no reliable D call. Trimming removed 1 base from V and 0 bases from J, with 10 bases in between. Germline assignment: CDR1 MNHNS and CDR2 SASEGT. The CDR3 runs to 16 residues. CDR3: CASSEGRWASNQPQHF. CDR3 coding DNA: TGTGCCAGCAGTGAAGGGCGGTGGGCTAGCAATCAGCCCCAGCATTTT.